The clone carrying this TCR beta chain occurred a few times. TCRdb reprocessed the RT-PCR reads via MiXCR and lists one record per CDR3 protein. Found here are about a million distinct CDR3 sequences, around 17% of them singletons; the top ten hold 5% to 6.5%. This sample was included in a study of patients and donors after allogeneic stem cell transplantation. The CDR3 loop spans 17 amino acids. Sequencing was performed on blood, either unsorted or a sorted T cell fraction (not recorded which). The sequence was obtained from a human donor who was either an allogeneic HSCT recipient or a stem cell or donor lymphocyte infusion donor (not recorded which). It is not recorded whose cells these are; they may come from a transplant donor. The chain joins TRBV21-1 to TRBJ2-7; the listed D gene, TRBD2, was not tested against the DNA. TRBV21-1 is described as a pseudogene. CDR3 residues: CASTPPQGTKFHYEQYF. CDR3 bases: TGTGCCAGCACCCCTCCCCAGGGGACTAAATTTCACTACGAGCAGTACTTC.